This TCR beta chain originates from a study of blood T cell repertoires in COVID-19. Study summary: The samples span acute and convalescent COVID-19 from the United States, Italy and Spain.

The CDR3 is 13 residues long. Germline CDR1 LGHNA, CDR2 YSLEER. Comments on this clone: Germline is not matched at one junction end, which may reflect a read error.

The table came from immunoSEQ multiplex PCR; TCRdb's copy has only in-frame clones and leaves some out. The sample comprises about 200,000 clones, under 90% of which are singletons, and around a sixth rests with the top ten. The sample comprised peripheral blood. This receptor was identified in a person aged 65-85 years with COVID-19, enrolled during active disease. The chain joins TRBV4-3 to TRBJ2-7; TRBD2 is a possible D gene (6 bases). DNA of the CDR3: TGCGCCAGCAGCCAAGCTTCCGCCGGGAGCCTCCACTTC. Protein: CASSQASAGSLHF.